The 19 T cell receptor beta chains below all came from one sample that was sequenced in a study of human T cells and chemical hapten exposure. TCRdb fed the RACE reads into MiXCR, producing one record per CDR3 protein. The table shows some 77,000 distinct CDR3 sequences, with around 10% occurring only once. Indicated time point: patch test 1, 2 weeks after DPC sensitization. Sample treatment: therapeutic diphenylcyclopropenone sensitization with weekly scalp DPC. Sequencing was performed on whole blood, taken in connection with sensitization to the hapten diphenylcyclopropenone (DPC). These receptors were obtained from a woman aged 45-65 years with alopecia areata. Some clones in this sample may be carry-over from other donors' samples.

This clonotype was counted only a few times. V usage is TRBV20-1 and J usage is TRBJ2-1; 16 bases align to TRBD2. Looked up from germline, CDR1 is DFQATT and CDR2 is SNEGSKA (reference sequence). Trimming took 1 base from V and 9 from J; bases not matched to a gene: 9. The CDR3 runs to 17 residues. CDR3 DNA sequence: TGCAGTGCTAGAGTAGGGACTAGCGGGAGGGCCGTGGCTGAGCAGTTCTTC. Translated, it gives CSARVGTSGRAVAEQFF.

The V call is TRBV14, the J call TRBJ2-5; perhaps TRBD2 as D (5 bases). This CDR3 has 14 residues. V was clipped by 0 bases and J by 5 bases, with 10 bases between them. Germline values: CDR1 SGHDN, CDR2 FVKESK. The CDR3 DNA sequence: TGTGCCAGCAGCCAAGATTGGAGGCTGGAGACCCAGTACTTC. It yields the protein CASSQDWRLETQYF.

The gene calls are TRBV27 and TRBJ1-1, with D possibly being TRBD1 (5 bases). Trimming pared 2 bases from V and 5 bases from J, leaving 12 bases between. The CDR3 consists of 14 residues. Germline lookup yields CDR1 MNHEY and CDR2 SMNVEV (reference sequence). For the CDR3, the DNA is TGTGCCAGCAGTTTAGGAGGGGCGGGGACTGAAGCTTTCTTT. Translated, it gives CASSLGGAGTEAFF.

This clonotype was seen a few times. The CDR3 DNA is TGTGCCAGCAGTCGGACTGGACCTAGCACAGATACGCAGTATTTT. Protein: CASSRTGPSTDTQYF. This sequence joins TRBV6-2 or TRBV6-3 and TRBJ2-3; TRBD2 might be the D (5 bases). CDR1 and CDR2 (germline): MNHEY, SVGEGT. The germline V and J ends were trimmed by 5 bases and 0 bases, with 12 bases remaining between them. The length of the CDR3 is 15 residues.

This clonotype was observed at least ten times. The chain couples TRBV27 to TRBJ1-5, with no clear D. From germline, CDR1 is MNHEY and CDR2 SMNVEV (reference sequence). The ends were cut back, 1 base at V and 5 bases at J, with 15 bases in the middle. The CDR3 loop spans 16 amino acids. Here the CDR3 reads CASSLFSGRMDQPQHF. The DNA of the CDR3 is TGTGCCAGCAGTTTATTCTCGGGGAGGATGGATCAGCCCCAGCATTTT.

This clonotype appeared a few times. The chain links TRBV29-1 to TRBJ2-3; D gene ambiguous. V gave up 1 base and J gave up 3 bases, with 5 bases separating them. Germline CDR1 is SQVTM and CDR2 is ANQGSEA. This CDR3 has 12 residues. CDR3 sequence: CSVEVGTDTQYF. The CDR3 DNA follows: TGCAGCGTTGAAGTAGGAACAGATACGCAGTATTTT.

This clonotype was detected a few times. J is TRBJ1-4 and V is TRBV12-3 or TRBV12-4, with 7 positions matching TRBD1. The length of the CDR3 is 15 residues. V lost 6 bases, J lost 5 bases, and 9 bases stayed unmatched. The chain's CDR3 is CASSQGGKPNEKLFF. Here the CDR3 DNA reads TGTGCCAGCAGCCAGGGGGGAAAGCCCAATGAAAAACTGTTTTTT.

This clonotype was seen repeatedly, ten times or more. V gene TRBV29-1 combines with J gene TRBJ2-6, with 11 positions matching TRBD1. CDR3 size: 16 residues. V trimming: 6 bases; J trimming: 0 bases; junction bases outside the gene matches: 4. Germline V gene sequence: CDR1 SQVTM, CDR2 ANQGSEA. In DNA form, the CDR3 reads TGCAGCGTCCGGGACAGGGGGAACTCTGGGGCCAACGTCCTGACTTTC. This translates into CSVRDRGNSGANVLTF.

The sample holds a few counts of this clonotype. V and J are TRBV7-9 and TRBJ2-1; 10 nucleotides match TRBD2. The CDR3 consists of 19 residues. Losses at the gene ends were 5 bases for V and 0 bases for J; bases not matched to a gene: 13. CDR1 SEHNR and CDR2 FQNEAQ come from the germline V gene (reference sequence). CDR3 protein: CASSGESGRGTSSYNEQFF. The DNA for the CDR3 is TGTGCCAGCAGCGGAGAAAGCGGGAGGGGAACTAGCTCCTACAATGAGCAGTTCTTC.

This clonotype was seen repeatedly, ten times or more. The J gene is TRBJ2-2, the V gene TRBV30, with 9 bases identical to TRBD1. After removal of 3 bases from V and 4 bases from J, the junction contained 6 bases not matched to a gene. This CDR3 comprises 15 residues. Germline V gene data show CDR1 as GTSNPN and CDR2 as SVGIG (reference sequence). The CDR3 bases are TGTGCCTGGAGCCCCGGGACAGGGCTCACCGGGGAGCTGTTTTTT. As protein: CAWSPGTGLTGELFF.

CDR3 amino acids: CASSTVTGELFF. CDR3 DNA: TGTGCCAGCAGTACAGTCACCGGGGAGCTGTTTTTT. V is TRBV6-1 and J is TRBJ2-2; no clear D. The germline V gene has CDR1 MNHNS and CDR2 SASEGT. V gave up 5 bases and J gave up 4 bases, with 5 bases separating them. The CDR3 spans 12 residues.

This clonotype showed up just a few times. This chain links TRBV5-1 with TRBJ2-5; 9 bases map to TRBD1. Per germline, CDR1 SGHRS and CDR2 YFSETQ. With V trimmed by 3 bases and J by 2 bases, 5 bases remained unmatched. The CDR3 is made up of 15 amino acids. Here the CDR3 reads CASSSTQGAQETQYF. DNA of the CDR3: TGCGCCAGCAGCTCAACACAGGGGGCACAAGAGACCCAGTACTTC.

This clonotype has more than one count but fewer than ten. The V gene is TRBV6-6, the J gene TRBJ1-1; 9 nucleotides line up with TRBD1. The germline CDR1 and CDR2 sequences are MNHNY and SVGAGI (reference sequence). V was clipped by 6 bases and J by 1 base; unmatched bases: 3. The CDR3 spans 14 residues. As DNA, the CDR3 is TGTGCCAGCAGGGACAGGGGAACGAACACTGAAGCTTTCTTT. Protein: CASRDRGTNTEAFF.

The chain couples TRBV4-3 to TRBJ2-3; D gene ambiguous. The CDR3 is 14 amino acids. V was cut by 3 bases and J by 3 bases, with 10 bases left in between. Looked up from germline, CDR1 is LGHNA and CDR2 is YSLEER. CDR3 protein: CASSHLGRTDTQYF. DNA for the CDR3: TGCGCCAGCAGCCATCTTGGACGGACAGATACGCAGTATTTT.

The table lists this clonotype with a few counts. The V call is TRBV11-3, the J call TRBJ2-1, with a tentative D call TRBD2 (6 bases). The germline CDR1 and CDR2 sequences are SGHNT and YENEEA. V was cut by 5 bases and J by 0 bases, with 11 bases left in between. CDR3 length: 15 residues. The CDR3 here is CASSRRRGSYNEQFF. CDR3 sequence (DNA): TGTGCCAGCAGCAGAAGGCGGGGCTCCTACAATGAGCAGTTCTTC.

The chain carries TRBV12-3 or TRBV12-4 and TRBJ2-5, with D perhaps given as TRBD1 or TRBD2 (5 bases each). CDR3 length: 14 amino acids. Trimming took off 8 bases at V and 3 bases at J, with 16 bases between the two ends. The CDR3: CASLSPGPKETQYF. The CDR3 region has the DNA TGTGCCAGCCTTAGTCCGGGACCCAAAGAGACCCAGTACTTC.

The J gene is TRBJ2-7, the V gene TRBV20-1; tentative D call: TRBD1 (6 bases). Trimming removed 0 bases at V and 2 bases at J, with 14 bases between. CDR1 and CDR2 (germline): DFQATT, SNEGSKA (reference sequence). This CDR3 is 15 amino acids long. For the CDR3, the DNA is TGCAGTGCTAGAGACCCCCAGACAGGCCCCTACGAGCAGTACTTC. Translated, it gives CSARDPQTGPYEQYF.

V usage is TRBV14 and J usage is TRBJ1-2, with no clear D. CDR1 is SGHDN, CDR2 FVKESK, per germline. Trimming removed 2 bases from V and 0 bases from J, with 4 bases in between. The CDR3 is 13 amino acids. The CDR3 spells CASSQQPNYGYTF. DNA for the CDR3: TGTGCCAGCAGCCAACAGCCTAACTATGGCTACACCTTC.

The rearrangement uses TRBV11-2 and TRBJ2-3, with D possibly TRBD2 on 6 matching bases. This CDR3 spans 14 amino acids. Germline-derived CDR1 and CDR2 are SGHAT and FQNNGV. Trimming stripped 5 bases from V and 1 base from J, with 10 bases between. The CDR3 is CASSGGGGTDTQYF. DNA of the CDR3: TGTGCCAGCAGCGGCGGAGGGGGCACAGATACGCAGTATTTT.